This TCR beta chain was documented in a study of blood T cell repertoires in COVID-19. In the original analysis: Researchers report that nucleated cell counts were estimated from reference gene primer amplification. Measured with immunoSEQ multiplex PCR; TCRdb has only the in-frame clones, and not every one. V, J and clone size were drawn from that table, and D and trimming were deduced from the DNA. Here the sample spans 100,000 to 120,000 clones, 87% being singletons. There are 16 residues in the CDR3. Per germline, CDR1 LGHNA and CDR2 YNFKEQ. The J segment lost 6 bases and the V segment lost 1 base, leaving 6 bases of the junction unmatched.

The receptor's source is a human donor in a cohort sampled during active COVID-19. Input material: peripheral blood. The chain combines TRBV4-2 with TRBJ1-5, with 10 bases fitting TRBD1. The CDR3 is CASSQGAGQGIQPQHF. Written as DNA, the CDR3 is TGTGCCAGCAGCCAAGGGGCGGGACAGGGGATTCAGCCCCAGCATTTT.